Listed here is a single T cell receptor (beta chain). There are a few counts of this clone. The antigen this receptor binds is unknown. Base qualities are not recorded, but no much larger clone differs from it by a single base. The CDR3 regions of human TCRbeta chains were analyzed by immunosequencing. Turning to the authors' computational methods: TCRs in the repertoires were matched against a reference library of SARS-CoV-2-specific TCRs that had been generated with the MIRA antigen-specificity platform. Breadth was defined as the fraction of unique TCRs that were SARS-CoV-2-associated. Depth was defined as the fraction of total T cells that were SARS-CoV-2-associated. Each spike-specific TCR was assigned to its reactive spike region and to a CD4 or CD8 class using the MIRA data. Log10-transformed breadth and depth values were compared by one-way ANOVA with Sidak's multiple comparisons tests. Drawn from immuneACCESS, this table holds only the in-frame rearrangements with V and J called that TCRdb kept. Clones are partly lost; checked studies trace under half to an unresolved V gene and leave the rest unexplained. V and J calls and clone size are those listed in that table; D and trimming were worked out from the DNA. The sample table contains 90,000 to 150,000 clones; only one count was recorded for about 86% of them. In total, the top ten clones hold about 3% of the sample.

This sample's time point label indicates: about 28 days (+/-7) after the second vaccine dose. AZD1222 recipients whose second dose came at about 4 weeks and those whose second dose came at about 12 weeks were combined into one group, since spike-specific TCR depth and breadth did not differ between the two schedules. Vaccinee samples came from UK trials COV001 and COV002, including a single-blind randomized controlled phase 2/3 trial of AZD1222 (ChAdOx1 nCoV-19) in healthy adults. Trial participant PBMC samples were collected at day 0 and day 28 after the second dose for TCRbeta chain sequencing. This entry comes from a study of T cell responses to AZD1222 COVID-19 vaccine listed by TCRdb under 2021. Study-level background: A total of just over 230 trial participants underwent TCR sequencing, of whom 207 received two doses of AZD1222 and about 26 received two doses of the MenACWY control vaccine. Trial participants were enrolled by age into 18-55, 56-69 and 70-plus year subgroups, with roughly 160, 29 and 62 TCR-sequenced participants respectively. Beyond this particular receptor, the publication reports: Because no samples from the day 14 peak response were available, repertoires could be characterized only after the peak T cell response. Conclusions about previously exposed vaccinees are limited because only a handful of AZD1222 recipients were SARS-CoV-2 seropositive at baseline. Vaccine-associated CD4 TCRs spanned the whole spike protein, with dominant responses in regions 160-218 and 743-854. Epitopes outside the regions mutated in the B.1.351 and B.1.1.7 variants were reportedly recognized by nearly half of the unique spike-specific TCRs. A significant rise in spike-specific TCR breadth and depth was observed after two AZD1222 doses relative to day 0 and relative to MenACWY recipients. The 56-69-year group was small, and its depth increase did not reach significance, likely because of low power. Most participants were white British and females outnumbered males, and the authors suggested that clonal diversity may have been underestimated.

Taken from cysteine to phenylalanine, the CDR3 has 13 residues. The kept DNA is CDR3 alone, 39 bases in frame from the first base. The germline V gene gives CDR1 as SGHNT and CDR2 as YENEEA. V gives up 5 bases and J gives up 7 bases, and the segment between their germline ends measures 11 bases. Sample: peripheral blood, taken 28 days after the second AZD1222 dose. The sequence derives from an adult who received the AZD1222 COVID-19 vaccine. The chain joins TRBV11-3 to TRBJ2-2; there is no confident call for the D gene. The DNA sequence follows: TGTGCCAGCAGCCCCCACGGGTACGGGGAGCTGTTTTTT. It encodes CASSPHGYGELFF.